The 27 T cell receptor beta chains given below trace back to one sample, sequenced in a study of T cells in Graves' hyperthyroidism and ophthalmopathy (dated by TCRdb to the late 2010s). Libraries were built with multiplex PCR. The sample was run on an Illumina HiSeq 2000. The TCR beta CDR3 regions were amplified from the RNA transcripts. For the first round of RT-PCR on the TCR CDR3, the HTBI primer set was used together with the Qiagen OneStep RT-PCR kit. Starting from the raw public reads, TCRdb applied fastp trimming at Q25, assembled clones with MiXCR and retained in-frame beta chains. Rows are unified per CDR3 protein, each entry keeping the most common DNA and genes. The sample table records hundreds of thousands of distinct CDR3 sequences; more than 30% of these occur just once. Clones ranked in the top ten supply about 9% of the sample. Specimen: blood. Receptor source: a man aged 18 to 35 with Graves' hyperthyroidism.

The chain carries TRBV5-6 and TRBJ1-2; D is unclear. CDR1 and CDR2 from the germline V gene are SGHDT and YYEEEE. The CDR3 spans 12 residues. Trimming left V 4 bases short and J 7 bases short, with 11 bases between. In nucleotides, the CDR3 is TGTGCCAGCAGCGACCTAACGGGTGGCTACACCTTC. Translation: CASSDLTGGYTF.

Concerning this clonotype itself: One end of the junction is discordant with germline, which a read error may explain. V and J are TRBV5-1 and TRBJ2-7, with D possibly matching TRBD1 (6 bases). Looked up from germline, CDR1 is SGHRS and CDR2 is YFSETQ. The CDR3 length is 14 residues. The CDR3 here is CANSLRTDSHEQYF. The CDR3 DNA follows: TGCGCCAACAGCTTGAGGACAGATAGCCACGAGCAGTACTTC. Supplemented by reference TRBV5-1 and TRBJ2-7, the full variable domain reads KAGVTQTPRYLIKTRGQQVTLSCSPISGHRSVSWYQQTPGQGLQFLFEYFSETQRNKGNFPGRFSGRQFSNSRSEMNVSTLELGDSALYLCANSLRTDSHEQYFGPGTRLTVT.

On this clonotype itself: This may arise from a read error, as a much more abundant clone is one base away. The gene calls are TRBV29-1 and TRBJ2-5, with a weak D call TRBD2 (6 bases). This CDR3 is built from 15 residues. CDR1 and CDR2 (germline): SQVTM, ANQGSEA. The chain's CDR3 is CNVEVGGGLAETQYF. DNA for the CDR3: TGCAACGTTGAAGTCGGGGGTGGGTTGGCAGAGACCCAGTACTTC.

The sample holds many counts of this clonotype. The V gene is TRBV7-9, the J gene TRBJ1-4; D is undetermined. The germline V gene encodes CDR1 SEHNR and CDR2 FQNEAQ (reference sequence). V lost 4 bases and J lost 0, with 9 bases in between. This CDR3 is built from 15 residues. The CDR3 spells CASSSTNATNEKLFF. The CDR3 DNA is TGTGCCAGCAGCTCGACGAATGCAACTAATGAAAAACTGTTTTTT.

The chain joins TRBV10-2 to TRBJ2-5; 7 positions agree with TRBD2. The V gene's germline CDR1 is WSHSY and CDR2 SAAADI. The CDR3 loop spans 15 amino acids. After removal of 7 bases from V and 2 bases from J, the junction contained 10 bases not matched to a gene. CDR3 DNA sequence: TGCGCCAGCAATCCTAGTGAAGCGGGACAAGAGACCCAGTACTTC. Translation gives CASNPSEAGQETQYF.

This clonotype appeared many times. The rearrangement links TRBV10-3 to TRBJ1-1; unclear D gene. Per the germline V gene, CDR1 is ENHRY and CDR2 is SYGVKD. V was clipped by 7 bases and J by 2 bases, with 23 bases between them. This CDR3 spans 17 amino acids. CDR3: CAIMPRRSGKTNTEAFF. In nucleotides, the CDR3 is TGTGCCATCATGCCGCGGCGCAGTGGAAAGACAAACACTGAAGCTTTCTTT.

There are a few counts of this clonotype. The chain has TRBV5-1 and TRBJ2-7; 8 positions match TRBD1. Looked up from germline, CDR1 is SGHRS and CDR2 is YFSETQ. V lost 2 bases to trimming and J lost 5 bases; unmatched junction nucleotides: 6. This CDR3 has 14 amino acids. The CDR3 region has the DNA TGCGCCAGCAGCTTTCGGACAGGGTACAACGAGCAGTACTTC. Its translation: CASSFRTGYNEQYF.

The chain links TRBV29-1 to TRBJ1-1, with a possible D match to TRBD1 (6 bases). The V gene's germline CDR1 is SQVTM and CDR2 ANQGSEA. The CDR3 has 11 amino acids. The CDR3: CSGEGDGRAFF. The CDR3 DNA is TGCAGTGGGGAGGGGGACGGAAGAGCTTTCTTT.

The J gene is TRBJ2-5, the V gene TRBV19; perhaps TRBD2 as D (6 bases). The CDR3 runs to 13 residues. Germline CDR1 is LNHDA and CDR2 is SQIVND (reference sequence). The V end lost 3 bases, the J end lost 4 bases, and 9 bases lay between the germline ends. CDR3 region: CASSMNGRETQYF. The CDR3 DNA follows: TGTGCCAGTAGTATGAACGGGAGAGAGACCCAGTACTTC.

With regard to this clonotype: A much larger clone lies a single base off, so this may be a read error. V is TRBV12-3 or TRBV12-4 and J is TRBJ1-5; D not resolved. The CDR3 runs to 14 residues. CDR3 residues: CASSFTDGNQPRHF. The CDR3 DNA reads as TGTGCCAGCAGTTTTACCGACGGCAATCAGCCCCGGCATTTT.

Regarding this clonotype: A read error may explain this, as a much larger clone is one base away. V and J are TRBV2 and TRBJ2-2; D might be TRBD2 (5 bases). Germline values: CDR1 SNHLY, CDR2 FYNNEI. The CDR3 runs 14 residues. The DNA of the CDR3 is TGTGCCGGCAGTGACTCGACGGGAACCGGGGAGCTGTTTTTT. Its protein product is CAGSDSTGTGELFF. The whole variable domain, filled in from reference TRBV2 and TRBJ2-2, reads EPEVTQTPSHQVTQMGQEVILRCVPISNHLYFYWYRQILGQKVEFLVSFYNNEISEKSEIFDDQFSVERPDGSNFTLKIRSTKLEDSAMYFCAGSDSTGTGELFFGEGSRLTVL.

This clonotype has a handful of counts. Compared with germline, one end of the junction differs, possibly owing to a read error. V and J are TRBV10-3 and TRBJ2-5; D may be TRBD1 or TRBD2 (6 bases each). Germline V gives CDR1 ENHRY, CDR2 SYGVKD. This CDR3 comprises 11 residues. Here the CDR3 DNA reads TGTGCCAGCAGTTGGGGGGCGGCCCAGTACTTC. This encodes CASSWGAAQYF.

The chain combines TRBV7-9 with TRBJ1-4, with 9 nucleotides matching TRBD1. Germline CDR1 is SEHNR and CDR2 is FQNEAQ (reference sequence). The CDR3 totals 15 residues. V shed 5 bases, J shed 6 bases, and the junction held 7 bases outside the gene matches. The CDR3 region is CASSPGTGLDEKLFF. CDR3 bases: TGTGCCAGCAGCCCAGGGACAGGGCTAGATGAAAAACTGTTTTTT. Together with reference TRBV7-9 and TRBJ1-4, the CDR3 gives the full variable domain: DTGVSQNPRHKITKRGQNVTFRCDPISEHNRLYWYRQTLGQGPEFLTYFQNEAQLEKSRLLSDRFSAERPKGSFSTLEIQRTEQGDSAMYLCASSPGTGLDEKLFFGSGTQLSVL.

This clonotype occurred a few times. The gene calls are TRBV12-3 or TRBV12-4 and TRBJ1-1; D is unresolved. With 5 bases removed from V and 0 bases from J, the gap between germline ends came to 13 bases. CDR3 length: 15 residues. This chain's CDR3 is CASSEVAAMNTEAFF. The CDR3 bases are TGTGCCAGCAGTGAAGTCGCGGCAATGAACACTGAAGCTTTCTTT.

This clonotype was seen at least ten times. The genes are TRBV7-2 and TRBJ1-3, with no clear D. The V and J ends lost 3 bases and 6 bases respectively, with 9 bases between them. CDR3 size: 13 residues. Germline V gene lookup returns CDR1 SGHTA and CDR2 FQGNSA. The CDR3 is CASSFATQNTIYF. DNA for the CDR3: TGTGCCAGCAGCTTCGCGACCCAAAACACCATATATTTT.

This clonotype came up a few times. The V call is TRBV6-6, the J call TRBJ1-3; D remains ambiguous. Germline V gene data show CDR1 as MNHNY and CDR2 as SVGAGI (reference sequence). V was shortened by 5 bases and J by 4 bases, with 6 bases between the two germline ends. The CDR3 spans 12 residues. In nucleotides, the CDR3 is TGTGCCAGCAGTAGGGAAGGAAACACCATATATTTT. Its translation is CASSREGNTIYF.

This clonotype was counted between two and nine times. The chain has TRBV7-9 and TRBJ2-5; no clear D. The CDR3 consists of 13 residues. Trimming pared 2 bases from V and 5 bases from J, leaving 9 bases between. The germline V gene encodes CDR1 SEHNR and CDR2 FQNEAQ (reference sequence). CDR3 in amino acids: CASSLFTWETQYF. CDR3 DNA: TGTGCCAGCAGCTTATTTACGTGGGAGACCCAGTACTTC.

The chain combines TRBV6-6 with TRBJ1-5; D gene ambiguous. Germline V gene lookup returns CDR1 MNHNY and CDR2 SVGAGI (reference sequence). The CDR3 is 16 amino acids. The germline V and J ends were trimmed by 2 bases and 0 bases, with 11 bases remaining between them. CDR3 in DNA: TGTGCCAGCAGTTACGAGGCAGACTATAGCAATCAGCCCCAGCATTTT. This gives the protein CASSYEADYSNQPQHF.

The J gene is TRBJ2-5, the V gene TRBV20-1; no clear D gene. V gave up 4 bases and J gave up 0 bases, with 9 bases separating them. Germline-derived CDR1 and CDR2 are DFQATT and SNEGSKA (reference sequence). This CDR3 has 13 amino acids. CDR3 sequence (DNA): TGCAGTGCTAATGCAGTCAACCAAGAGACCCAGTACTTC. Its translation is CSANAVNQETQYF.

The V and J genes are TRBV24-1 and TRBJ2-1; D is uncertain. CDR1 is KGHDR and CDR2 is SFDVKD in the germline V gene. Trimming pared 5 bases from V and 4 bases from J, leaving 11 bases between. The CDR3 runs to 14 residues. CDR3 in amino acids: CATSAQTQYNEQFF. The DNA of the CDR3 is TGTGCCACCAGTGCCCAGACTCAATACAATGAGCAGTTCTTC.

The rearrangement joins TRBV9 to TRBJ2-7; D could derive from TRBD1 or TRBD2 (5 bases each). Trimming shortened V by 7 bases and J by 5 bases, and 16 bases separated the two germline ends. The CDR3 loop spans 13 amino acids. The germline CDR1 and CDR2 sequences are SGDLS and YYNGEE. The CDR3: CASFPGDGNEQYF. DNA of the CDR3: TGTGCCAGCTTTCCCGGGGACGGGAACGAGCAGTACTTC.

This rearrangement joins TRBV14 to TRBJ1-5; D not certain. The CDR3 runs to 17 residues. Germline V gene sequence: CDR1 SGHDN, CDR2 FVKESK. The V end was cut by 4 bases, the J end by 0 bases, with 16 bases between. The CDR3 is CASSLGYPGDSNQPQHF. The DNA of the CDR3 is TGTGCCAGCAGCCTAGGCTACCCCGGAGATAGCAATCAGCCCCAGCATTTT. Based on the CDR3 plus reference TRBV14 and TRBJ1-5, the full variable domain is EAGVTQFPSHSVIEKGQTVTLRCDPISGHDNLYWYRRVMGKEIKFLLHFVKESKQDESGMPNNRFLAERTGGTYSTLKVQPAELEDSGVYFCASSLGYPGDSNQPQHFGDGTRLSIL.

This clonotype was seen many times. The genes are TRBV29-1 and TRBJ2-5, with a weak D call TRBD1 (5 bases). V lost 1 base to trimming and J lost 0 bases, with 9 bases between them. Germline CDR1 reads SQVTM; CDR2 reads ANQGSEA. CDR3 size: 14 residues. CDR3: CSVEGQSYQETQYF. The CDR3 DNA is TGCAGCGTTGAAGGACAGAGTTACCAAGAGACCCAGTACTTC.

CDR3 protein: CASSSNRGSDTEAFF. The CDR3 bases are TGCGCCAGCAGTTCAAACAGGGGTTCCGACACTGAAGCTTTCTTT. This sequence joins TRBV5-1 and TRBJ1-1, with 7 bases that match TRBD1. Per germline, CDR1 SGHRS and CDR2 YFSETQ. Trimming removed 5 bases from V and 3 bases from J; junction bases left unmatched: 10. The CDR3 loop spans 15 amino acids.

This clonotype was seen only a few times. Mismatch with germline at one junction end may stem from a read error. The chain links TRBV7-7 to TRBJ2-7; 8 bases are a match to TRBD2. The germline V gene encodes CDR1 SSHAT and CDR2 FNYEAQ (reference sequence). CDR3 length: 16 amino acids. CDR3 in amino acids: CASSPGPGTSTSEQYF. The CDR3 coding sequence is TGTGCTAGCAGCCCAGGCCCCGGGACTAGTACATCCGAGCAGTACTTC.

This clonotype was recorded at least ten times. The gene calls are TRBV19 and TRBJ2-2; D is possibly TRBD2 (6 bases). The germline gives CDR1 LNHDA, CDR2 SQIVND (reference sequence). The length of the CDR3 is 13 residues. V lost 7 bases, J lost 6 bases, and 12 bases lay in between. CDR3 nucleotides: TGTGCCAGTACCGTCCTAGCGTCCGGGGAGCTGTTTTTT. As protein: CASTVLASGELFF.

The rearrangement joins TRBV7-3 to TRBJ2-7, with a tentative D call TRBD2 (6 bases). Trimming took off 5 bases at V and 0 bases at J, with 20 bases between the two ends. The CDR3 spans 17 residues. CDR1 is SGHTA and CDR2 is FQGTGA in the germline V gene. The CDR3: CASSQEGGAGLSYEQYF. The CDR3 DNA reads TGTGCCAGCAGCCAAGAGGGTGGGGCGGGGCTCTCCTACGAGCAGTACTTC.